Only one count was recorded for the clone carrying this T cell receptor beta chain. Authors' methods: Reference gene primer amplification gave estimated nucleated cell counts. Measured with immunoSEQ multiplex PCR; TCRdb has only the in-frame clones, and not every one. D and trimming were read from the DNA, whereas the V and J calls and clone size are those reported in that table. The sample consists of fewer than 65,000 clones, approximately 80% of them appearing once. This record belongs to a study of blood T cell repertoires in COVID-19. Study-level information: COVID-19 samples from acute and convalescent phases originated in the United States, Italy and Spain.

CDR1 and CDR2 from the germline V gene are SNHLY and FYNNEI. The CDR3 loop spans 14 amino acids. V lost 4 bases and J lost 8, with 17 bases in between. The sequenced material came from peripheral blood. The chain employs TRBV2 and TRBJ1-1; no firm D call. The source is a young man with COVID-19, enrolled during active disease. The CDR3 protein is CASSVGWSSSEAFF. Written as DNA, the CDR3 is TGTGCCAGCAGTGTTGGCTGGTCGTCCTCCGAAGCTTTCTTT.